Below, one T cell receptor (beta chain) is given with its context. This CDR3 is 15 amino acids long. Trimming cost V 7 bases and J 5 bases, with 15 bases left between them. Germline values: CDR1 MDHEN, CDR2 SYDVKM. Assay: immunoSEQ multiplex PCR; the TCRdb copy retains only in-frame clones and omits some. The table has around 400,000 clones, 87% seen once; the top ten hold under 3%. The data stem from a study of blood T cell repertoires in COVID-19. Study at large: The study drew acute and convalescent COVID-19 samples from the United States, Italy and Spain. Sample material is recorded as cDNA or gDNA derived from T cells, B-cell-depleted T cells, or PBMCs.

Sequenced sample: peripheral blood. The receptor's source is a woman aged 60-70 years with COVID-19, enrolled during active disease. V and J are TRBV28 and TRBJ1-6; D not resolved. In DNA form, the CDR3 reads TGTGCCAGCACCCCCCCGGCGGGAAATAATTCACCCCTCCACTTT. This translates into CASTPPAGNNSPLHF.